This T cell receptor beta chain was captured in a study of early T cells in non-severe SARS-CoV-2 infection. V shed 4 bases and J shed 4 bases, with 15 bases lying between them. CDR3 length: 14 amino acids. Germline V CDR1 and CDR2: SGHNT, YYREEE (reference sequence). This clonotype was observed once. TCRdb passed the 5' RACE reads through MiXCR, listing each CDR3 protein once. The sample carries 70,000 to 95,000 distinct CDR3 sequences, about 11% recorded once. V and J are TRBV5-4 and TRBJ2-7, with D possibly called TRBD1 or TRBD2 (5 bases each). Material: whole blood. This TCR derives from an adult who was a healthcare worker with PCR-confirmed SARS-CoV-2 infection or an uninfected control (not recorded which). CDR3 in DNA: TGTGCCAGCAGCGGGGACCCCCGGGGTTACGAGCAGTACTTC. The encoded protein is CASSGDPRGYEQYF.